These 31 T cell receptor beta chains were sequenced from one sample in a study of shared clonotypes between healthy human individuals. Naivety among CD8 cells was defined by CD45RO negativity and positive CCR7 selection, thereby excluding terminally differentiated effector memory CD45RA+ cells. The repertoire was sequenced with immunoSEQ multiplex PCR; TCRdb's copy has only in-frame clones and lacks some. Here the sample spans 1.5 million to 2.5 million clones, approximately 94% being singletons. Sequenced material: naive CD8+ T cells sorted from blood. All receptors derive from a man younger than 35 in good health.

The rearrangement uses TRBV6-1 and TRBJ1-2; D gene ambiguous. The CDR3 contains 14 residues. From germline, CDR1 is MNHNS and CDR2 SASEGT. Trimming took 0 bases from V and 4 from J, leaving 9 bases between them. CDR3 region: CASSEAEEFYGYTF. The CDR3 DNA is TGTGCCAGCAGTGAAGCCGAGGAGTTCTATGGCTACACCTTC.

The rearrangement links TRBV6-1 to TRBJ1-1; TRBD1 matches 10 bases. The length of the CDR3 is 14 residues. V lost 9 bases, J lost 6 bases, and 10 bases stayed unmatched. CDR1 is MNHNS, CDR2 SASEGT, per germline. The CDR3 region has the DNA TGTGCCAGTGATTCTGGACAGGGGGAACCTGAAGCTTTCTTT. Protein sequence: CASDSGQGEPEAFF.

The chain couples TRBV9 to TRBJ2-4, with 9 nucleotides matching TRBD1. Germline loops: CDR1 SGDLS, CDR2 YYNGEE. This CDR3 is built from 15 residues. Trimming at V came to 0 bases and at J to 6 bases, leaving 4 bases not matched to a gene. CDR3 sequence (DNA): TGTGCCAGCAGCGTAGAACAGGGGGCAATAAACATTCAGTACTTC. Its translation is CASSVEQGAINIQYF.

The CDR3 loop reads CASNREGNTGELFF. The CDR3 nucleotides read TGTGCCAGCAACAGAGAGGGGAACACCGGGGAGCTGTTTTTT. The chain uses TRBV27 and TRBJ2-2, with D possibly TRBD2 on 5 matching bases. The CDR3 is made up of 14 amino acids. The V end was cut by 7 bases, the J end by 1 base, with 10 bases between. Germline V gives CDR1 MNHEY, CDR2 SMNVEV (reference sequence).

The J gene is TRBJ1-2, the V gene TRBV7-9; TRBD1 might be the D (5 bases). Between the trimmed V and J ends, which lost 4 bases and 8 bases, there was a span of 17 bases. The CDR3 runs to 14 residues. CDR1 and CDR2 (germline): SEHNR, FQNEAQ (reference sequence). The DNA for the CDR3 is TGTGCCAGCAGCTCCCCGGGGGGGGGTGTAGGCTACACCTTC. It encodes CASSSPGGGVGYTF.

This chain joins TRBV5-4 and TRBJ1-2; 7 bases line up with TRBD1. The germline V gene has CDR1 SGHNT and CDR2 YYREEE (reference sequence). V was pared by 4 bases and J by 3 bases, with 3 bases of the junction left unmatched. This CDR3 region has 13 residues. The CDR3 DNA reads as TGTGCCAGCAGCCCCACAGGGGACTATGGCTACACCTTC. It encodes CASSPTGDYGYTF.

CDR3 sequence (DNA): TGTGCCAGCAGTCATACGGACTCCTACGAGCAGTACTTC. Translation: CASSHTDSYEQYF. The J gene is TRBJ2-7, the V gene TRBV7-9; D gene ambiguous. Germline V gives CDR1 SEHNR, CDR2 FQNEAQ (reference sequence). The ends were cut back, 6 bases at V and 0 bases at J, with 9 bases in the middle. The CDR3 has 13 residues.

V usage is TRBV4-1 and J usage is TRBJ1-1, with 11 bases fitting TRBD1. Trimming took 3 bases from V and 5 from J; bases not matched to a gene: 11. The CDR3 is 17 residues long. In germline, CDR1 is MGHRA, CDR2 YSYEKL. DNA for the CDR3: TGCGCCAGCAGCCAGATTCCGGGACAGGGGGTCGAGACTGAAGCTTTCTTT. Protein product: CASSQIPGQGVETEAFF.

The chain uses TRBV30 and TRBJ1-5, with D unclear. Germline V gene data show CDR1 as GTSNPN and CDR2 as SVGIG (reference sequence). V was cut by 1 base and J by 4 bases, with 11 bases left in between. The CDR3 totals 14 residues. The chain's CDR3 is CAWSEGEHNQPQHF. The CDR3 DNA is TGTGCCTGGAGTGAGGGTGAGCATAATCAGCCCCAGCATTTT.

The rearrangement uses TRBV10-3 and TRBJ1-2; 7 bases map to TRBD1. V trimming: 1 base; J trimming: 3 bases; junction bases outside the gene matches: 14. The CDR3 has 18 amino acids. CDR1 is ENHRY, CDR2 SYGVKD, per germline. Here the CDR3 DNA reads TGTGCCATCAGTGAGTTCCCCCACCTAGGACAGGCGGACTATGGCTACACCTTC. This gives the protein CAISEFPHLGQADYGYTF.

The sample holds one count of this clone. In DNA form, the CDR3 reads TGTGCCAGCAGTTTAATGGGACTAGCGGGGGGACCCTCCTACGAGCAGTACTTC. Amino acids: CASSLMGLAGGPSYEQYF. V gene TRBV27 combines with J gene TRBJ2-7; 15 nucleotides match TRBD2. Germline CDR1 and CDR2: MNHEY and SMNVEV (reference sequence). Trimming took 2 bases from V and 0 from J; bases not matched to a gene: 5. This CDR3 has 18 amino acids.

As concerns this clone: One end of the junction does not line up with germline, which may come from a read error. The chain couples TRBV5-6 to TRBJ2-7; 8 nucleotides agree with TRBD2. This CDR3 is built from 12 residues. Germline CDR1 and CDR2: SGHDT and YYEEEE. The CDR3 region is CASSTTSGQKDF. As DNA, the CDR3 is TGTGCCAGCAGCACCACTAGCGGACAAAAGGACTTC.

This sequence joins TRBV2 and TRBJ1-6, with D possibly matching TRBD1 (5 bases). Germline V gene data show CDR1 as SNHLY and CDR2 as FYNNEI. The CDR3 length is 16 residues. Trimming took off 10 bases at V and 7 bases at J, with 23 bases between the two ends. CDR3 nucleotide sequence: TGTGCCACCCGAATTCCCCAGGGAGGAACGAATTCACCCCTCCACTTT. As protein: CATRIPQGGTNSPLHF. Looking up the rest from reference TRBV2 and TRBJ1-6 gives the full variable domain: EPEVTQTPSHQVTQMGQEVILRCVPISNHLYFYWYRQILGQKVEFLVSFYNNEISEKSEIFDDQFSVERPDGSNFTLKIRSTKLEDSAMYFCATRIPQGGTNSPLHFGNGTRLTVT.

The gene calls are TRBV4-3 and TRBJ1-2, with D unresolved. Trimming stripped 0 bases from V and 3 bases from J, with 11 bases between. The CDR3 is 15 amino acids. Germline values: CDR1 LGHNA, CDR2 YSLEER. CDR3 protein: CASSQEPDLHYGYTF. CDR3 in DNA: TGCGCCAGCAGCCAAGAACCGGATTTACACTATGGCTACACCTTC.

The gene calls are TRBV2 and TRBJ2-6, with D maybe TRBD1 (6 bases). The CDR3 loop spans 16 amino acids. The germline CDR1 and CDR2 sequences are SNHLY and FYNNEI. Trimming left V 10 bases short and J 0 bases short, with 16 bases between. In nucleotides, the CDR3 is TGTGCCACCAAAAGGACAGCCCCCTCTGGGGCCAACGTCCTGACTTTC. It encodes CATKRTAPSGANVLTF.

V gene TRBV29-1 combines with J gene TRBJ2-2, with 8 positions matching TRBD2. The CDR3 covers 13 residues. V was clipped by 7 bases and J by 5 bases; unmatched bases: 6. CDR1 and CDR2 from the germline V gene are SQVTM and ANQGSEA. The chain's CDR3 is CSAAGGLTGELFF. In DNA, the CDR3 is TGCAGCGCCGCGGGGGGTTTGACCGGGGAGCTGTTTTTT.

The chain couples TRBV4-1 to TRBJ1-5; 7 bases are shared with TRBD1. The V gene end was trimmed by 4 bases and the J gene end by 3 bases; junction bases not matched to a gene: 3. The CDR3 has 14 amino acids. In germline, CDR1 is MGHRA, CDR2 YSYEKL. CDR3 nucleotide sequence: TGCGCCAGCAGCCGAGGACAGGTCAATCAGCCCCAGCATTTT. Translated, it gives CASSRGQVNQPQHF.

The genes are TRBV11-3 and TRBJ2-5; 7 bases agree with TRBD1. The V gene end was trimmed by 4 bases and the J gene end by 1 base; junction bases not matched to a gene: 3. There are 14 residues in the CDR3. Germline CDR1 SGHNT, CDR2 YENEEA. CDR3 in amino acids: CASSSRDSQETQYF. CDR3 DNA: TGTGCCAGCAGCTCCCGGGACAGCCAAGAGACCCAGTACTTC.

The V call is TRBV5-8, the J call TRBJ1-2, with a tentative D call TRBD1 (6 bases). The germline gives CDR1 SGHTS, CDR2 YDEGEE. This CDR3 region has 14 residues. V was clipped by 0 bases and J by 3 bases, with 9 bases between them. The CDR3 DNA is TGTGCCAGCAGCTTGGGGGACACCTACTATGGCTACACCTTC. This codes for CASSLGDTYYGYTF.

The chain has TRBV10-3 and TRBJ1-1; the match to TRBD1 covers 12 bases. After removal of 2 bases from V and 7 bases from J, the junction contained 5 bases not matched to a gene. CDR3 length: 15 amino acids. The germline CDR1 and CDR2 sequences are ENHRY and SYGVKD. In DNA, the CDR3 is TGTGCCATCAGTGAGGTGGGACAGGGGGCCGGTGAAGCTTTCTTT. This encodes CAISEVGQGAGEAFF.

This clone was seen once. The J gene is TRBJ2-1, the V gene TRBV7-2; 8 positions agree with TRBD2. The CDR3 is made up of 15 amino acids. V was pared by 5 bases and J by 1 base, with 4 bases of the junction left unmatched. The germline V gene encodes CDR1 SGHTA and CDR2 FQGNSA. CDR3 region: CASSDRGGSYNEQFF. CDR3 coding DNA: TGTGCCAGCAGCGATCGGGGGGGTTCCTACAATGAGCAGTTCTTC.

The V call is TRBV7-8, the J call TRBJ2-1, with 15 bases identical to TRBD2. The V gene end was trimmed by 4 bases and the J gene end by 3 bases; junction bases not matched to a gene: 4. This CDR3 comprises 17 residues. Germline V gives CDR1 SGHVS, CDR2 FQNEAQ. CDR3: CASSSGLAGGNYNEQFF. The CDR3 region has the DNA TGTGCCAGCAGCTCGGGACTAGCGGGAGGTAACTACAATGAGCAGTTCTTC.

This clone showed up just once. Other nucleotide sequences in the sample specify the same CDR3. CDR3 nucleotides: TGTGCCAGCAGCGTCGGACTAGCGGAATACAATGAGCAGTTCTTC. The encoded protein is CASSVGLAEYNEQFF. V and J are TRBV9 and TRBJ2-1, with TRBD2 identical over 10 bases. Germline loops: CDR1 SGDLS, CDR2 YYNGEE. Unmatched junction bases numbered 3, after V lost 2 bases and J lost 4 bases. The CDR3 is made up of 15 amino acids.

The genes are TRBV15 and TRBJ1-4; D gene unclear. The V gene's germline CDR1 is LNHNV and CDR2 YYDKDF (reference sequence). This CDR3 region has 16 residues. Trimming cost V 5 bases and J 6 bases, with 19 bases left between them. The CDR3, as DNA: TGTGCCACCAGCCTTGAGAGCGGGTTAACGGATGAAAAACTGTTTTTT. Its translation is CATSLESGLTDEKLFF. The entire variable domain, with the rest obtained from reference TRBV15 and TRBJ1-4, is as follows: DAMVIQNPRYQVTQFGKPVTLSCSQTLNHNVMYWYQQKSSQAPKLLFHYYDKDFNNEADTPDNFQSRRPNTSFCFLDIRSPGLGDTAMYLCATSLESGLTDEKLFFGSGTQLSVL.

Note on this clone: Other DNA sequences in the same sample also yield this CDR3. The V call is TRBV11-2, the J call TRBJ2-7, with D possibly being TRBD1 or TRBD2 (5 bases each). This CDR3 is built from 13 residues. Looked up from germline, CDR1 is SGHAT and CDR2 is FQNNGV. V dropped 5 bases and J dropped 0 bases, with 8 bases sitting between them. CDR3 in amino acids: CASSLGGSYEQYF. For the CDR3, the DNA is TGTGCCAGCAGCCTTGGGGGCTCCTACGAGCAGTACTTC.

A remark on this clone: In the same sample, other DNA sequences code for this CDR3. The chain couples TRBV6-5 to TRBJ2-7; weak D call: TRBD2 (6 bases). The germline V gene has CDR1 MNHEY and CDR2 SVGAGI. V shed 0 bases and J shed 3 bases, with 9 bases lying between them. The CDR3 sequence is 14 residues long. This CDR3 reads CASSYSGGLYEQYF. The CDR3 coding sequence is TGTGCCAGCAGTTACTCGGGGGGACTCTACGAGCAGTACTTC.

The CDR3 DNA follows: TGTGCCAGCAGCTTTAGCGGCCTATATGGCTACACCTTC. Residues: CASSFSGLYGYTF. This sequence joins TRBV5-8 and TRBJ1-2; D call uncertain. The CDR3 has 13 amino acids. Trimming shortened V by 2 bases and J by 5 bases, and 10 bases separated the two germline ends. CDR1 and CDR2 from the germline V gene are SGHTS and YDEGEE. Supplemented by reference TRBV5-8 and TRBJ1-2, the full variable domain reads EAGVTQSPTHLIKTRGQQATLRCSPISGHTSVYWYQQALGLGLQFLLWYDEGEERNRGNFPPRFSGRQFPNYSSELNVNALELEDSALYLCASSFSGLYGYTFGSGTRLTVV.

DNA for the CDR3: TGTGCCCCCGGGTGGACAGGGGCGCCCGAGCAGTACTTC. Its translation is CAPGWTGAPEQYF. This rearrangement joins TRBV21-1 to TRBJ2-7; the table's TRBD1 call for D was not verified on the DNA. TRBV21-1 is recorded as a pseudogene. The CDR3 length is 13 residues.

This clone was counted once. This chain links TRBV14 with TRBJ2-3; perhaps TRBD2 as D (5 bases). The V and J ends lost 0 bases and 1 base respectively, with 20 bases between them. This CDR3 spans 19 amino acids. In germline, CDR1 is SGHDN, CDR2 FVKESK. The CDR3 is CASSQEGLIYATRTDTQYF. The CDR3 DNA is TGTGCCAGCAGCCAAGAAGGACTTATCTACGCGACCCGCACAGATACGCAGTATTTT.

The rearrangement joins TRBV2 to TRBJ2-1; D gene unclear. Germline CDR1 and CDR2: SNHLY and FYNNEI. This CDR3 region has 15 residues. The V end was cut by 3 bases, the J end by 1 base, with 10 bases between. CDR3 nucleotide sequence: TGTGCCAGCAGTGAGATGGGGTCGTCCTACAATGAGCAGTTCTTC. Its translation is CASSEMGSSYNEQFF.

The chain carries TRBV27 and TRBJ1-5, with D hard to call. Germline V gives CDR1 MNHEY, CDR2 SMNVEV (reference sequence). Trimming cost V 8 bases and J 0 bases, with 20 bases left between them. The CDR3 length is 17 residues. The CDR3 region has the DNA TGTGCCAGCGAATCCACCTCCGTAGGTTATAGCAATCAGCCCCAGCATTTT. Its protein product is CASESTSVGYSNQPQHF.